The clone carrying this T cell receptor beta chain was seen at least ten times. CDR3 length: 15 amino acids. Germline-derived CDR1 and CDR2 are SGHTA and FQGTGA. Unmatched junction bases numbered 3, after V lost 4 bases and J lost 2 bases. The sample comes from a study of regulatory T cells in long-lasting Graves disease. iRepertoire HTBI primers and Arm-PCR of CDR3 regions built TCR beta libraries. TCRdb recomputed calls from the multiplex PCR reads with MiXCR, one row per CDR3 protein. The sample has about 360,000 distinct CDR3 sequences, roughly 16% seen once. The time point is: newly diagnosed GD, antithyroid drugs for less than 3 months. The TCR library was made from RNA extracted from PBMCs. From an endocrinology department in Xi'an, China, came the patients. The sample also formed part of further work on T cells in Graves' hyperthyroidism and ophthalmopathy. That publication notes: HTBI primers were used for first-round RT-PCR of the TCR CDR3.

Sample: peripheral blood mononuclear cells (PBMCs), taken at new diagnosis, from a patient treated with antithyroid drugs. This sequence joins TRBV7-3 and TRBJ2-5; 11 bases align to TRBD2. The clonotype was recovered from a woman younger than 35 with Graves disease. CDR3 residues: CASSSRLAGQETQYF. The CDR3 DNA is TGTGCCAGCAGCTCAAGACTAGCGGGGCAAGAGACCCAGTACTTC.